The next 30 T cell receptor beta chains were all read from a single sample in a study of tumor-infiltrating lymphocytes in primary liver carcinoma. Each 20-30 mg portion of unsorted bulk tissue served as the source for co-extraction of RNA and DNA. The input was around 500 ng total RNA; TCR beta cDNA was made from it with a constant-region primer. Three rounds of nested multiplex PCR with slightly modified ARM-PCR produced TCR beta libraries. The first two PCR rounds used TRBV1-TRBV30 primers with a Cbeta primer, roughly 10 cycles each. TCRdb passed the multiplex PCR reads through MiXCR, listing each CDR3 protein once. This table holds roughly 190,000 distinct CDR3 sequences, 85% found once. Sequenced material: tumor tissue from primary liver carcinoma. The receptors were sampled from a man aged 35 to 55 with primary liver carcinoma and hepatitis B virus infection.

In the case of this clonotype: The CDR3 does not end in the conserved phenylalanine or tryptophan, so this is likely a read error. The chain combines TRBV11-2 with TRBJ2-2, with D maybe TRBD1 (5 bases). The V end was cut by 6 bases, the J end by 6 bases, with 14 bases between. This CDR3 is built from 14 residues. CDR1 and CDR2 from the germline V gene are SGHAT and FQNNGV. CDR3 nucleotide sequence: TGTGCCAGCAGGACAGACTCGGACGCCGGGGAGCTGTTTCTT. Translating it yields CASRTDSDAGELFL.

V and J are TRBV21-1 and TRBJ2-3; TRBD2, the D gene given by the table, was not confirmed from the DNA. TRBV21-1 corresponds to a pseudogene. The CDR3 loop spans 15 amino acids. The CDR3 DNA sequence: TGCGCCAGCATCCCTATAGCGGAGCGCACAGATACGCAGTATTTT. Its translation is CASIPIAERTDTQYF.

Turning to this clonotype: One junction end disagrees with the germline gene, perhaps due to a read error. The chain couples TRBV12-3 or TRBV12-4 to TRBJ1-5; a weak D match, TRBD1 (6 bases). The CDR3 is 15 amino acids. The CDR3 reads CPSRFGTWGHQPQHF. CDR3 DNA: TGTCCCAGCAGATTTGGGACATGGGGCCATCAGCCCCAGCATTTT.

To note about this clonotype: One end of the junction is discordant with germline, which a read error may explain. The V and J genes are TRBV6-5 and TRBJ2-3, with D unclear. The V gene's germline CDR1 is MNHEY and CDR2 SVGAGI. The CDR3 is 13 amino acids. CDR3 region: CVTSIQCTDMQYF. The DNA of the CDR3 is TGTGTCACCTCGATACAATGCACAGATATGCAGTATTTT.

On this clonotype itself: The junction and the germline gene differ at one end; a read error may be behind it. CDR3 in DNA: TGTGCGAGCAGTTACCAGGGCGGGGGGCACGGCAATGAGCAGTTCTTC. Translated: CASSYQGGGHGNEQFF. The rearrangement joins TRBV6-6 to TRBJ2-1; 8 bases match TRBD2. The CDR3 length is 16 residues. Germline V gene sequence: CDR1 MNHNY, CDR2 SVGAGI (reference sequence).

On this clonotype: A much larger clonotype is one base distant, so this may be a read error. This chain uses TRBV28 with TRBJ1-5; no firm D call. Germline loops: CDR1 MDHEN, CDR2 SYDVKM. Trimming pared 9 bases from V and 3 bases from J, leaving 6 bases between. The CDR3 covers 11 residues. The CDR3 DNA sequence: TGTGCCAGAAGTGTCAATCAGCCCCAGCATTTT. The encoded protein is CARSVNQPQHF.

V usage is TRBV29-1 and J usage is TRBJ2-2; either TRBD1 or TRBD2 may fit D (5 bases each). This CDR3 has 14 residues. Germline values: CDR1 SQVTM, CDR2 ANQGSEA. CDR3 region: CSVLGPGPSGELFF. CDR3 DNA: TGCAGTGTTCTCGGTCCGGGACCATCCGGGGAGCTGTTTTTT.

As to this clonotype: The conserved phenylalanine or tryptophan is not found at the CDR3 terminus, so this likely reflects a read error. The V and J genes are TRBV6-1 and TRBJ2-4; 8 positions match TRBD1. J was trimmed by 9 bases and V by 4 bases; bases with no gene match: 14. Germline values: CDR1 MNHNS, CDR2 SASEGT. The CDR3 has 16 residues. CDR3 in DNA: TGTGCCAGCAGTGCCACAGGGGGGTTCGGCGAAATCATTCAGTACTGC. Translating it yields CASSATGGFGEIIQYC.

Points on this clonotype: A read error is possible here, since a much larger clone lies one base away. The rearrangement joins TRBV5-1 to TRBJ1-2; the match to TRBD1 covers 8 bases. This CDR3 is 16 amino acids long. CDR1 SGHRS and CDR2 YFSETQ come from the germline V gene. The ends lost 2 bases at V and 4 bases at J; junction bases unmatched: 10. CDR3 region: CASSFGQGVVFYGYTF. CDR3 bases: TGCGCCAGCAGCTTCGGACAGGGTGTAGTATTCTATGGCTACACCTTC. The whole variable domain, remainder taken from reference TRBV5-1 and TRBJ1-2, is KAGVTQTPRYLIKTRGQQVTLSCSPISGHRSVSWYQQTPGQGLQFLFEYFSETQRNKGNFPGRFSGRQFSNSRSEMNVSTLELGDSALYLCASSFGQGVVFYGYTFGSGTRLTVV.

About this clonotype: Mismatch with germline at one junction end may stem from a read error. The rearrangement links TRBV29-1 to TRBJ2-1; no clear D gene. CDR1 is SQVTM, CDR2 ANQGSEA, per germline. The CDR3 consists of 10 residues. The chain's CDR3 is CSIVRALQLF. For the CDR3, the DNA is TGCAGCATTGTAAGGGCGTTGCAATTATTC.

In the case of this clonotype: A read error may account for a junction end that differs from germline. The CDR3 DNA reads TGTGTCAGCAGTCAACTAGCGAATTACAATGAGCAGTTCTTC. It yields the protein CVSSQLANYNEQFF. The chain joins TRBV6-5 to TRBJ2-1, with 7 bases aligning to TRBD2. CDR1 MNHEY and CDR2 SVGAGI come from the germline V gene. The CDR3 is 14 amino acids.

This clonotype has only one observation. A clone one base away is much larger, so this may be a read error. This sequence joins TRBV30 and TRBJ2-3; D possibly corresponds to TRBD1 (7 bases). The CDR3 has 14 residues. CDR1 is GTSNPN and CDR2 is SVGIG in the germline V gene (reference sequence). The CDR3 coding sequence is TGTGTCTGGAGTACAGGGGACTTCACAGATACGCAGTATTTT. Its translation is CVWSTGDFTDTQYF. Variable domain in full (rest from reference TRBV30 and TRBJ2-3): SQTIHQWPATLVQPVGSPLSLECTVEGTSNPNLYWYRQAAGRGLQLLFYSVGIGQISSEVPQNLSASRPQDRQFILSSKKLLLSDSGFYLCVWSTGDFTDTQYFGPGTRLTVL.

With regard to this clonotype: The junction and the germline gene differ at one end; a read error may be behind it. V usage is TRBV29-1 and J usage is TRBJ1-2, with D hard to call. CDR3 size: 12 residues. Germline V gene lookup returns CDR1 SQVTM and CDR2 ANQGSEA. CDR3 sequence reads: CSFGEHLYGYTF. CDR3 bases: TGCAGCTTTGGGGAGCACCTCTATGGCTACACTTTC.

On this clonotype: The junction and the germline gene differ at one end; a read error may be behind it. CDR3 loop: CASSTPSGGIHDQYF. The DNA of the CDR3 is TGTGCCAGCAGCACCCCGAGTGGAGGGATCCACGATCAGTACTTC. The chain couples TRBV5-4 to TRBJ2-7; TRBD2 is a possible D gene (6 bases). Looked up from germline, CDR1 is SGHNT and CDR2 is YYREEE (reference sequence). The CDR3 contains 15 residues.

This clonotype was seen once. The final CDR3 position lacks the conserved phenylalanine or tryptophan, pointing to a likely read error. No DNA is shown, since the ends of the CDR3 on it are uncertain; the CDR3 is the one TCRdb lists. The rearrangement uses TRBV7-9 and TRBJ2-2; the table's D call, TRBD1, was not checked against the DNA. Germline assignment: CDR1 SEHNR and CDR2 FQNEAQ (reference sequence). The CDR3 length is 16 residues, termini included. The CDR3 loop reads CVSSLVLQGWTGELSL.

This clonotype was observed once. The chain employs TRBV29-1 and TRBJ2-5, with 7 positions matching TRBD2. The CDR3 totals 13 residues. CDR1 and CDR2 from the germline V gene are SQVTM and ANQGSEA. Unmatched junction bases numbered 10, after V lost 3 bases and J lost 9 bases. The CDR3 bases are TGCAGCGTTGATACATCTGGGGGGGAGGCCCAGTACTTC. Amino acid sequence: CSVDTSGGEAQYF.

As regards this clonotype: A much more abundant neighbour one base away suggests this may be a read error. The rearrangement uses TRBV28 and TRBJ2-5, with D perhaps TRBD1 (6 bases). CDR3 length equals 16 residues. Germline V CDR1 and CDR2: MDHEN, SYDVKM. The CDR3 loop is CATSLYTGSGYETQYF. CDR3 sequence (DNA): TGTGCCACCAGTTTATATACAGGGTCGGGGTACGAGACCCAGTACTTC.

This clonotype was seen many times. The rearrangement joins TRBV12-3 or TRBV12-4 to TRBJ2-1, with 8 bases fitting TRBD1. This CDR3 region has 13 residues. With 10 bases clipped from V and 9 bases from J, the junction kept 11 bases outside the gene matches. The CDR3 DNA follows: TGTGCCACCCAGGGGGCCAAGGAGGGTGAGCAGTTCTTC. This codes for CATQGAKEGEQFF.

Notes on this clonotype: At one end, the junction sequence differs from germline, possibly due to a read error. The chain is built from TRBV29-1 and TRBJ2-1; no definite D call. The CDR3 spans 12 residues. CDR1 and CDR2 from the germline V gene are SQVTM and ANQGSEA. DNA for the CDR3: TGCAGCGTTCTGGTATCGTCCGGGCACGAGCAGTTC. Protein product: CSVLVSSGHEQF.

The rearrangement links TRBV4-3 to TRBJ1-2; D is unclear. The CDR3 contains 13 residues. The V gene's germline CDR1 is LGHNA and CDR2 YSLEER. V was pared by 9 bases and J by 2 bases, with 13 bases between. CDR3 DNA: TGCGCCAGGATGCAAGCCGGAAACTATGGCTACACCTTC. Protein sequence: CARMQAGNYGYTF.

V usage is TRBV11-1 and J usage is TRBJ2-5; perhaps D is TRBD1 or TRBD2 (5 bases each). Germline loops: CDR1 SGHAT, CDR2 FQDESV (reference sequence). V lost 7 bases, J lost 4 bases, and 19 bases lay in between. The CDR3 consists of 15 residues. The CDR3 here is CASTFTGRAGETQYF. The DNA of the CDR3 is TGTGCCAGCACCTTCACGGGACGAGCAGGAGAGACCCAGTACTTC.

Notes on this clonotype: The junction departs from the called germline gene at one end, perhaps through a read error. The V and J genes are TRBV6-1 and TRBJ2-7; D remains unclear. Germline V gives CDR1 MNHNS, CDR2 SASEGT. This CDR3 contains 15 residues. The CDR3 loop is CVSSWKAREVYEQYF. CDR3 in DNA: TGTGTCAGCAGCTGGAAAGCGAGAGAGGTCTACGAGCAGTACTTC.

The rearrangement uses TRBV29-1 and TRBJ1-2; D remains ambiguous. The V end was cut by 6 bases, the J end by 9 bases, with 17 bases between. The germline V gene encodes CDR1 SQVTM and CDR2 ANQGSEA. The CDR3 is 12 residues long. The CDR3, as DNA: TGCAGCGTCATGAGAGGGAGGGAGTGCTACACCTTC. Translation gives CSVMRGRECYTF.

As regards this clonotype: Given the absence of the conserved phenylalanine or tryptophan at the CDR3 end, a read error is likely. The chain employs TRBV12-3 or TRBV12-4 and TRBJ2-7; D tentatively reads TRBD1 or TRBD2 (7 bases each). CDR3 size: 15 residues. The CDR3 reads CAISSRQTGRGEQYL. The DNA of the CDR3 is TGTGCCATCAGTTCACGTCAGACAGGGAGGGGTGAGCAGTACCTC.

Of note for this clonotype: A junction boundary mismatches the germline segment, possibly from a read error. This chain links TRBV28 with TRBJ2-1, with D possibly TRBD2 on 6 matching bases. Germline CDR1 reads MDHEN; CDR2 reads SYDVKM. The CDR3 totals 15 residues. CDR3 loop: CTSSLVIGRCNEQFF. The CDR3 DNA is TGTACCAGCAGTTTAGTCATAGGGAGGTGTAATGAGCAGTTCTTC.

The J gene is TRBJ1-5, the V gene TRBV28, with D perhaps TRBD1 (5 bases). Deletions cut 9 bases from V and 2 bases from J, with 20 bases between. Germline CDR1 is MDHEN and CDR2 is SYDVKM. The CDR3 has 16 residues. The CDR3 bases are TGTGCCAGAACGAAAGCCGGGGGGAAGGGCAATCAGCCCCAGCATTTT. It codes for CARTKAGGKGNQPQHF.

In the case of this clonotype: The junction differs from germline at one of its ends, possibly a read error. The chain joins TRBV5-5 to TRBJ2-1, with 15 nucleotides matching TRBD2. Germline V gene data show CDR1 as SGHKS and CDR2 as YYEKEE (reference sequence). The CDR3 is made up of 16 amino acids. CDR3 amino acids: CASRLEGTSGGNERFF. As DNA, the CDR3 is TGTGCCAGCAGATTGGAAGGGACTAGCGGGGGGAATGAGCGGTTCTTC.

This clonotype was detected ten times or more. The CDR3 region has the DNA TGCAGCGTTGAATCGGGGGCCAAAAACATTCAGTACTTC. Its protein is CSVESGAKNIQYF. This chain links TRBV29-1 with TRBJ2-4; possible D gene TRBD2, 5 bases. This CDR3 comprises 13 residues. Germline V gene lookup returns CDR1 SQVTM and CDR2 ANQGSEA. Trimming left V 2 bases short and J 1 base short, with 6 bases between. The full variable domain, its missing parts supplied by reference TRBV29-1 and TRBJ2-4, is SAVISQKPSRDICQRGTSLTIQCQVDSQVTMMFWYRQQPGQSLTLIATANQGSEATYESGFVIDKFPISRPNLTFSTLTVSNMSPEDSSIYLCSVESGAKNIQYFGAGTRLSVL.

On this clonotype: A junction end diverges from the germline sequence, so it may reflect a read error. This sequence joins TRBV11-2 and TRBJ2-2; TRBD2 matches at 8 bases. CDR1 is SGHAT and CDR2 is FQNNGV in the germline V gene. The CDR3 length is 14 residues. DNA of the CDR3: TGTCCCAGCAACAAGAGCGGGAGCCCCGGGAAGCTGTTTTTT. Its translation: CPSNKSGSPGKLFF.

A note on this clonotype: This is likely a read error, given that the CDR3 carries no conserved phenylalanine or tryptophan at its end. V usage is TRBV5-5 and J usage is TRBJ2-2; perhaps TRBD1 as D (7 bases). Germline lookup yields CDR1 SGHKS and CDR2 YYEKEE (reference sequence). This CDR3 spans 14 amino acids. The CDR3 region has the DNA TGTGGCAGCAGCTTGGGCGGAGGGGGCGGGAAGCTGTTTGTT. This encodes CGSSLGGGGGKLFV.